These 9 T cell receptor beta chains came from one sample sequenced in a study of PD-L1 blockade in urothelial cancer. The repertoire was sequenced with immunoSEQ multiplex PCR; TCRdb's copy has only in-frame clones and lacks some. The top ten clones hold 20% to 25% of a sample with approximately 50,000 clones, approximately 86% of them seen once. Described time point: pretreatment peripheral blood. The sample here was PBMCs, taken around atezolizumab (anti-PD-L1) treatment. These receptors were obtained from a man in his 60s with urothelial cancer.

The chain recombines TRBV18 with TRBJ2-4; 13 bases map to TRBD2. This CDR3 contains 16 residues. CDR1 is KGHSH and CDR2 is LQKENI in the germline V gene. J gave up 9 bases and V 5 bases, and 10 bases lay outside the gene matches. The CDR3 sequence is CASSRTSGSRGSIQYF. CDR3 DNA: TGTGCCAGCTCAAGGACTAGCGGGAGCCGGGGGAGCATTCAGTACTTC.

The chain joins TRBV18 to TRBJ2-1; D uncertain. This CDR3 is 11 amino acids long. V dropped 3 bases and J dropped 6 bases, with 3 bases sitting between them. CDR1 is KGHSH, CDR2 LQKENI, per germline. Here the CDR3 DNA reads TGTGCCAGCTCACCTAGCAATGAGCAGTTCTTC. This sequence encodes CASSPSNEQFF. Full variable domain (outside the CDR3, taken from reference TRBV18 and TRBJ2-1): NAGVMQNPRHLVRRRGQEARLRCSPMKGHSHVYWYRQLPEEGLKFMVYLQKENIIDESGMPKERFSAEFPKEGPSILRIQQVVRGDSAAYFCASSPSNEQFFGPGTRLTVL.

This chain joins TRBV10-3 and TRBJ1-1, with TRBD1 matching 8 bases. Germline-derived CDR1 and CDR2 are ENHRY and SYGVKD. V shed 10 bases, J shed 6 bases, and the junction held 10 bases outside the gene matches. CDR3 length: 13 residues. The CDR3 spells CATRTGQSAEAFF. CDR3 sequence (DNA): TGTGCCACCAGGACAGGGCAGAGCGCTGAAGCTTTCTTT.

This clone appeared once. The rearrangement links TRBV6-5 to TRBJ1-1; D possibly corresponds to TRBD1 (5 bases). Germline assignment: CDR1 MNHEY and CDR2 SVGAGI. The ends were cut back, 3 bases at V and 5 bases at J, with 10 bases in the middle. The CDR3 is made up of 13 amino acids. The CDR3 sequence: CASSYSEGTEAFF. CDR3 DNA: TGTGCCAGCAGTTATTCGGAGGGGACTGAAGCTTTCTTT.

V usage is TRBV10-2 and J usage is TRBJ1-2, with 7 bases matching TRBD1. CDR3 length equals 15 residues. Germline CDR1 is WSHSY and CDR2 is SAAADI. V shed 4 bases, J shed 0 bases, and the junction held 5 bases outside the gene matches. The CDR3 loop is CASSVLTGTNYGYTF. For the CDR3, the DNA is TGCGCCAGCAGTGTGCTGACAGGGACTAACTATGGCTACACCTTC.

The rearrangement links TRBV6-5 to TRBJ2-5; 7 bases are a match to TRBD1. The CDR3 is 15 residues long. The trim removed 1 base at V and 5 bases at J, leaving 7 bases unmatched. Germline V gene lookup returns CDR1 MNHEY and CDR2 SVGAGI. CDR3 protein: CASSYFDRAGETQYF. For the CDR3, the DNA is TGTGCCAGCAGTTACTTCGACAGGGCAGGCGAGACCCAGTACTTC.

V is TRBV10-3 and J is TRBJ1-1; 9 bases fit TRBD1. This CDR3 has 15 amino acids. Germline loops: CDR1 ENHRY, CDR2 SYGVKD. J lost 2 bases, V lost 4 bases, and 5 bases had no gene match. CDR3 region: CAISGRDRANTEAFF. In DNA, the CDR3 is TGTGCCATCAGTGGCCGGGACAGGGCTAACACTGAAGCTTTCTTT.

A single count supports this clone. V usage is TRBV4-1 and J usage is TRBJ2-2; 12 bases line up with TRBD1. V shed 4 bases, J shed 4 bases, and the junction held 7 bases outside the gene matches. Looked up from germline, CDR1 is MGHRA and CDR2 is YSYEKL. There are 17 residues in the CDR3. This CDR3 is CASSLKPGQGATGELFF. CDR3 nucleotide sequence: TGCGCCAGCAGCCTCAAGCCGGGACAGGGGGCCACCGGGGAGCTGTTTTTT.

The chain carries TRBV7-8 and TRBJ1-5, with D possibly TRBD1 on 5 matching bases. V was pared by 5 bases and J by 4 bases, with 15 bases between. Germline V gives CDR1 SGHVS, CDR2 FQNEAQ. The CDR3 spans 15 residues. The CDR3 bases are TGTGCCAGCAGCCGCGGGGCAGGGAGTAATCAGCCCCAGCATTTT. This codes for CASSRGAGSNQPQHF.